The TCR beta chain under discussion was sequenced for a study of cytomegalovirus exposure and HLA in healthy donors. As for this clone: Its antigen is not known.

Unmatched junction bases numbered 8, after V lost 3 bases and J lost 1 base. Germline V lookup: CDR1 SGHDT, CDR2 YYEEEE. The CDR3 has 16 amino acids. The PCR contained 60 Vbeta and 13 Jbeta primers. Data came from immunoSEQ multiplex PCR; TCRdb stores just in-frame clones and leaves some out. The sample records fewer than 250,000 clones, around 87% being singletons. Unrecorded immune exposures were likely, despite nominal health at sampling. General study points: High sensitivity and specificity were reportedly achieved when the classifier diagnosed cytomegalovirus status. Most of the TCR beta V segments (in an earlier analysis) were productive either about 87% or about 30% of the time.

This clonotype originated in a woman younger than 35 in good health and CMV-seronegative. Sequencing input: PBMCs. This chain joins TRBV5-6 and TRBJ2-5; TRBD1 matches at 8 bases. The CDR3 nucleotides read TGTGCCAGCAGCTGGCGGACAGGGTGGGCCCAAGAGACCCAGTACTTC. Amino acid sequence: CASSWRTGWAQETQYF.